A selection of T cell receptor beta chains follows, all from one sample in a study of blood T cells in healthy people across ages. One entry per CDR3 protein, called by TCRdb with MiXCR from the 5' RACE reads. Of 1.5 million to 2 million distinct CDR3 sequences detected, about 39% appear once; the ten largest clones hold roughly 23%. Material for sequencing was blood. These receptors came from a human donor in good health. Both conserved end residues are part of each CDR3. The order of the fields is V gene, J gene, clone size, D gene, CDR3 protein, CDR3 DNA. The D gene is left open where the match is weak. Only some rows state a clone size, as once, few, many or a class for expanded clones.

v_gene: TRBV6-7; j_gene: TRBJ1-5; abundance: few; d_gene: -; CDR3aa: CASSPSPGRGDQPQHF; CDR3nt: TGTGCCAGCAGCCCCTCGCCGGGAAGGGGGGATCAGCCCCAGCATTTT
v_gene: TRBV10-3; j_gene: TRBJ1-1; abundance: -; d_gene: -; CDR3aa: CATVEGPIGSTEAFF; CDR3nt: TGTGCCACCGTAGAGGGACCTATAGGGTCCACTGAAGCTTTCTTT
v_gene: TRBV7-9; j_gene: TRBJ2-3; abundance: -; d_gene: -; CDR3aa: CASSWTETTDTQYF; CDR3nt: TGTGCCAGCAGCTGGACAGAGACCACAGATACGCAGTATTTT
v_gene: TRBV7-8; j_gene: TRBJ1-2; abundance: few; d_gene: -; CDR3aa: CASSFDGIRFDYGYTF; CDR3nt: TGTGCCAGCAGCTTCGACGGGATCAGATTCGACTATGGCTACACCTTC
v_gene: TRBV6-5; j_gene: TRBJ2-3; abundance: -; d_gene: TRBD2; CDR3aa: CASSYSKGLAGTTDTQYF; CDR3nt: TGTGCCAGCAGTTACTCGAAAGGACTAGCGGGCACCACAGATACGCAGTATTTT
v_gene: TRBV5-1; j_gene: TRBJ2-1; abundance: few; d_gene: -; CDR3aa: CASSLTGQFNYNEQFF; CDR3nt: TGCGCCAGCAGCTTGACGGGACAATTTAATTACAATGAGCAGTTCTTC
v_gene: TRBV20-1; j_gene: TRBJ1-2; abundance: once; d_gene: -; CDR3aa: CSARVSRTDDGYTF; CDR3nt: TGCAGTGCTAGAGTTAGTAGGACAGATGATGGCTACACCTTC
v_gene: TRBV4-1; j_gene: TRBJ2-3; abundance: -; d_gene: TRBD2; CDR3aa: CASSQGRSGGGGASTDTQYF; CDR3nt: TGCGCCAGCAGCCAAGGGAGATCGGGAGGCGGGGGTGCCAGCACAGATACGCAGTATTTT
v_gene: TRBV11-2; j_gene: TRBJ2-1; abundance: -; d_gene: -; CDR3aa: CASSFAAYNEQFF; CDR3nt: TGTGCCAGCAGCTTTGCAGCCTACAATGAGCAGTTCTTC
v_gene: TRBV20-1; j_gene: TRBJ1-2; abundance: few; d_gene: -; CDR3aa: CSARRQLLDPGYTF; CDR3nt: TGCAGTGCTAGAAGGCAGCTATTGGATCCTGGCTACACCTTC
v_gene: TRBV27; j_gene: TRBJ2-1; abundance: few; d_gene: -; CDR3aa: CASSFAPPSSYNEQFF; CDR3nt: TGTGCCAGCAGTTTTGCACCCCCGAGCTCCTACAATGAGCAGTTCTTC
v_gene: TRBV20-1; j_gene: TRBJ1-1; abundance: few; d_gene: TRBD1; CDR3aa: CSASEGTGNPEAFF; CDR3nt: TGCAGTGCTAGTGAGGGGACAGGGAACCCTGAAGCTTTCTTT
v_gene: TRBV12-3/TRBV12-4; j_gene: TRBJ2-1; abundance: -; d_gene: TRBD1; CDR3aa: CASSFGQGYEQFF; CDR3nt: TGTGCCAGCAGTTTTGGACAGGGCTATGAGCAGTTCTTC
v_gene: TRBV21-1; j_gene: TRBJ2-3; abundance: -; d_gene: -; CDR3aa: CASGIRRTDTQYF; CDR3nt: TGTGCCAGCGGGATCAGGCGCACAGATACGCAGTATTTT
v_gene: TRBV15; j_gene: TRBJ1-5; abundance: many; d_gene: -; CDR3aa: CATSRDRGYSNQPQHF; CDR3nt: TGTGCCACCAGCAGAGATCGGGGTTATAGCAATCAGCCCCAGCATTTT
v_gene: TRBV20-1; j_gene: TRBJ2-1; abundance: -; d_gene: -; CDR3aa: CSAIRSIFNEQFF; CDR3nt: TGCAGTGCTATCCGGTCTATCTTCAATGAGCAGTTCTTC
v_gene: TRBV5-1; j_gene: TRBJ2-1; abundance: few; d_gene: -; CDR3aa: CASRSTDTSYEQFF; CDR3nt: TGCGCCAGCAGGTCAACGGATACAAGCTATGAGCAGTTCTTC
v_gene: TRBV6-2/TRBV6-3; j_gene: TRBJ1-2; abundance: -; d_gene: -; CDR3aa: CASSYTRLLYGYTF; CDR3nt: TGTGCCAGCAGTTACACCCGACTGCTCTATGGCTACACCTTC
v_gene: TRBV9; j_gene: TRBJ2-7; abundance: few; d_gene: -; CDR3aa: CASSVGRDGGPSYEQYF; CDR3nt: TGTGCCAGCAGCGTAGGACGCGACGGGGGGCCATCCTACGAGCAGTACTTC
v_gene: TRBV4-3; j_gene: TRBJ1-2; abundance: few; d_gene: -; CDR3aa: CASSPKWDDYGYTF; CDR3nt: TGCGCCAGCAGCCCGAAGTGGGATGACTATGGCTACACCTTC
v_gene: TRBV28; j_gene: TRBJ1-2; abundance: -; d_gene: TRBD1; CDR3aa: CASSLLGTGANYGYTF; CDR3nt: TGTGCCAGCAGTTTACTGGGGACAGGAGCAAACTATGGCTACACCTTC
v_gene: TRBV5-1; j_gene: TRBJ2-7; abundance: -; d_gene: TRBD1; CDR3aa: CASSTGQGFPYEQYF; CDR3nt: TGCGCCAGCAGTACGGGACAGGGATTTCCATACGAGCAGTACTTC
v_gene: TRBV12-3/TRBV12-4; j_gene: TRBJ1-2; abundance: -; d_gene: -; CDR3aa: CASSLGVGFGYTF; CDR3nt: TGTGCCAGCAGCCTAGGAGTAGGTTTCGGCTACACCTTC
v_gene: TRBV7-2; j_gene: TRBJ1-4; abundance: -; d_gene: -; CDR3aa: CASSLNQGLYEKLFF; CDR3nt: TGTGCCAGCAGCTTAAACCAGGGACTTTATGAAAAACTGTTTTTT
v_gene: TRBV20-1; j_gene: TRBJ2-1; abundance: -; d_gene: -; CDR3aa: CSARAGGGRTYNEQFF; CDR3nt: TGCAGTGCTAGAGCCGGGGGCGGACGAACCTACAATGAGCAGTTCTTC
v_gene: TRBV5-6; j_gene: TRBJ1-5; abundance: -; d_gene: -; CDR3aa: CASSHYRDNQPRHF; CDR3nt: TGTGCCAGCAGCCATTACAGGGATAATCAGCCCCGGCATTTT
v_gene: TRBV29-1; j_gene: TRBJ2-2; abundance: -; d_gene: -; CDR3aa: CSVFRQDENTGELFF; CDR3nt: TGCAGCGTTTTTCGACAGGACGAAAACACCGGGGAGCTGTTTTTT
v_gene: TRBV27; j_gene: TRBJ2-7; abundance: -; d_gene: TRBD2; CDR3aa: CASSLRGLAGVYEQYF; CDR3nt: TGTGCCAGCTCCCTAAGGGGACTAGCGGGGGTCTACGAGCAGTACTTC
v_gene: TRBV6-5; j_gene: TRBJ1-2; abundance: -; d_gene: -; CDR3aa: CASSYSRSVYGYTF; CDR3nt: TGTGCCAGCAGTTACTCGAGATCAGTCTATGGCTACACCTTC
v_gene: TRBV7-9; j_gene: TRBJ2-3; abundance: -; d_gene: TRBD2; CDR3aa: CASSSPFGGNTDTQYF; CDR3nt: TGTGCCAGCAGCTCCCCGTTCGGGGGGAACACAGATACGCAGTATTTT
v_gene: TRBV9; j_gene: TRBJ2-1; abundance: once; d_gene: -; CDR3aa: CASSVVGAHNEQFF; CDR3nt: TGTGCCAGCAGCGTAGTAGGGGCTCACAATGAGCAGTTCTTC
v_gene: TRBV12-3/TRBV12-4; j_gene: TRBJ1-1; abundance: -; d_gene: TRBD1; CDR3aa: CASSSRTGSGNTEAFF; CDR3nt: TGTGCCAGCAGTTCCCGGACAGGATCTGGGAACACTGAAGCTTTCTTT
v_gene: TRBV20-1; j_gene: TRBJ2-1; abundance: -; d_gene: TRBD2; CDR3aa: CSARDIERGGGEQFF; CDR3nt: TGCAGTGCTAGAGATATCGAGCGGGGGGGCGGTGAGCAGTTCTTC
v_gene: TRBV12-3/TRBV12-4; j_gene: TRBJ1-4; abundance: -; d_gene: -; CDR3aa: CASSFGEGNEKLFF; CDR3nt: TGTGCCAGCAGTTTCGGAGAGGGTAATGAAAAACTGTTTTTT
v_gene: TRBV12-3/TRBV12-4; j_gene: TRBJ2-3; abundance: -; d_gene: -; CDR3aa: CASSADTSTDTQYF; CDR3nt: TGTGCCAGCAGTGCGGACACGAGCACAGATACGCAGTATTTT
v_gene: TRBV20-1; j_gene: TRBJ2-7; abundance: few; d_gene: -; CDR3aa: CSAILTYEQYF; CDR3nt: TGCAGTGCTATTCTAACCTACGAGCAGTACTTC
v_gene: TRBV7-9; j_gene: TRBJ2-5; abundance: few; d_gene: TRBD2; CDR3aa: CASSRGGLAAKETQYF; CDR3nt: TGTGCCAGCAGCCGAGGGGGACTAGCGGCAAAAGAGACCCAGTACTTC
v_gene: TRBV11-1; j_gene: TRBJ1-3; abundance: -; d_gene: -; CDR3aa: CASSRSLSGDTIYF; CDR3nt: TGTGCCAGCAGCCGAAGCCTCTCTGGAGACACCATATATTTT
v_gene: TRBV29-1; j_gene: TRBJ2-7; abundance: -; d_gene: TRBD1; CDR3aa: CSVARYGTDYEQYF; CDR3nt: TGCAGCGTGGCGCGATATGGGACAGACTACGAGCAGTACTTC
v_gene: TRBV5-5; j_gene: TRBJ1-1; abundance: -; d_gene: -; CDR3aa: CAGSLEDGGTEAFF; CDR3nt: TGTGCCGGCAGCTTGGAAGATGGAGGCACTGAAGCTTTCTTT
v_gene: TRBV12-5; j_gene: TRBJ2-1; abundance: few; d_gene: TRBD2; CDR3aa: CASGLVGYPSGGAPYNEQFF; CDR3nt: TGTGCTAGTGGTTTGGTAGGATACCCGAGCGGGGGGGCTCCCTACAATGAGCAGTTCTTC
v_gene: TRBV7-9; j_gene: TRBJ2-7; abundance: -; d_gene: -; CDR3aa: CASSPGTTEQYF; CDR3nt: TGTGCCAGCAGCCCCGGGACAACCGAGCAGTACTTC
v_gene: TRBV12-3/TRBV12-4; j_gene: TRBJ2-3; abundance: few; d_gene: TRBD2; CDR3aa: CAGSLEGLARVNTQYF; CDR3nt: TGTGCCGGCAGTCTCGAAGGACTAGCGAGGGTTAATACGCAGTATTTT
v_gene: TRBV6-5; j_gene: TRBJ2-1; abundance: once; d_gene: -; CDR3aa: CASSLRTALDEQFF; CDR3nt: TGTGCCAGCAGTCTTAGGACAGCCCTCGATGAGCAGTTCTTC
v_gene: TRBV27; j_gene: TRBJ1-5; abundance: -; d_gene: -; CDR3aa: CASSLGSSGQPQHF; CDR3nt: TGTGCCAGCAGTTTAGGCAGTTCAGGACAGCCCCAGCATTTT
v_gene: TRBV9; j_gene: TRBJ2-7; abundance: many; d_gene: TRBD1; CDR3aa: CASSPRTGTYEQYF; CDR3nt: TGTGCCAGCAGTCCCCGGACAGGGACCTACGAGCAGTACTTC
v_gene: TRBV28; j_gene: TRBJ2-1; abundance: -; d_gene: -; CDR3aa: CASTGVRSYNEQFF; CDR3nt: TGTGCCAGCACAGGGGTCAGGTCCTACAATGAGCAGTTCTTC
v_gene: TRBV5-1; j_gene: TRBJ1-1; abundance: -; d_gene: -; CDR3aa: CASSWAPRESEAFF; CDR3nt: TGCGCCAGCAGCTGGGCCCCCCGGGAGTCTGAAGCTTTCTTT
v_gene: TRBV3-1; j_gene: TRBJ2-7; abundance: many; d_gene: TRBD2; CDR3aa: CASSPGLAGAYEQYF; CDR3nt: TGTGCCAGCAGCCCGGGACTAGCGGGGGCCTACGAGCAGTACTTC
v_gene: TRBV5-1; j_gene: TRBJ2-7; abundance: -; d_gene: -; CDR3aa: CASSFGRGEYEQYF; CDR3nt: TGCGCCAGCAGCTTCGGCAGGGGGGAGTACGAGCAGTACTTC
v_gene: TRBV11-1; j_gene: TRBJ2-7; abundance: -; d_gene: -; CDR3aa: CASSLSGVYGQYF; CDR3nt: TGTGCCAGCAGCTTAAGCGGAGTCTACGGGCAGTACTTC
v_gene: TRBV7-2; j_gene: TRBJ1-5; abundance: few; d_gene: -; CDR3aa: CASSRSGPYQPQHF; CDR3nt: TGTGCCAGCAGCCGTTCAGGTCCATATCAGCCCCAGCATTTT
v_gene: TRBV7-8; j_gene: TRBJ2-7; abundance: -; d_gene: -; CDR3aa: CAGSLNSLYEQYF; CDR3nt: TGTGCCGGCAGCTTAAACAGCCTCTACGAGCAGTACTTC